This entry features one T cell receptor beta chain sequence. Here immunoSEQ multiplex PCR was the method, and the copy in TCRdb shows in-frame clones only, minus some. The sample has almost 200,000 clones, just under 85% seen once. CDR3 length equals 15 residues. The source of the sample is a study of blood T cell repertoires in COVID-19. The sequence came from a man aged 55 to 70 with COVID-19, enrolled during active disease. The sequenced sample was peripheral blood. The chain is built from TRBV12-1 and TRBJ2-7; the table calls TRBD2, which could not be checked here. TRBV12-1 is deemed a pseudogene. CDR3 bases: TGTGCCAGCAGCTGGCGGGACTCGTCCTCCTACGAGCAGTACTTC. This codes for CASSWRDSSSYEQYF.